This entry features one TCR beta chain sequence. This entry comes from a study of cytomegalovirus exposure and HLA in healthy donors. From germline, CDR1 is MNHNS and CDR2 SASEGT. There are 13 residues in the CDR3. Trimming shortened V by 4 bases and J by 1 base, and 7 bases separated the two germline ends. TCRdb's copy holds only in-frame clones and misses some; the assay was immunoSEQ multiplex PCR. Among over 100,000 clones, 89% were seen once, and the ten largest hold 0.95% to 1.5%. The source of this sequence is a woman younger than 30 in good health and CMV-seronegative. J is TRBJ1-1 and V is TRBV6-1, with D uncertain. The sample comprised PBMCs. CDR3 nucleotides: TGTGCCAGCAGTGCCTCAGAGAACACTGAAGCTTTCTTT. Amino acids: CASSASENTEAFF.